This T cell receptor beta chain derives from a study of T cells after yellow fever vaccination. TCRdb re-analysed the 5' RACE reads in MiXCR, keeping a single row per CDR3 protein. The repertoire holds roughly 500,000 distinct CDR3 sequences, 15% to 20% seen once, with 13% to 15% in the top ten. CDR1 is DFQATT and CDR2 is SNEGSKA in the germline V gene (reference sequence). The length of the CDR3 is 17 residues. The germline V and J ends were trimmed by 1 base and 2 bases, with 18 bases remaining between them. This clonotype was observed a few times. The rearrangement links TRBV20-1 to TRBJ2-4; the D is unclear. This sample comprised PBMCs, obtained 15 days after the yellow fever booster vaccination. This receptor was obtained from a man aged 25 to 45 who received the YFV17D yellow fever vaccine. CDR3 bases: TGCAGTGCTAGAGGGACGACGGATACGGAAACCAAAAACATTCAGTACTTC. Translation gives CSARGTTDTETKNIQYF.